This is a list of T cell receptor beta chains from one sample in a study of blood T cells in healthy people across ages. TCRdb reprocessed the 5' RACE reads via MiXCR and lists one record per CDR3 protein. Here the sample spans hundreds of thousands of distinct CDR3 sequences, under 25% being singletons. The specimen was blood. All receptors derive from a man in his 70s in good health. CDR3s include the opening cysteine and the closing phenylalanine or tryptophan. Each record gives: CDR3 protein, CDR3 DNA, clone size, V gene, J gene, D gene. The D gene is left open where the match is weak. Not every row has a clone size; where given, it reads once, few, many or a size class.

CDR3 protein: CSVETSTSTQYF
CDR3 DNA: TGCAGCGTTGAGACATCTACCTCGACCCAGTACTTC
clone size: NA
V gene: TRBV29-1
J gene: TRBJ2-5
D gene: NA

CDR3 protein: CASSFEGRTDTQYF
CDR3 DNA: TGTGCCAGCAGCTTCGAGGGGCGCACAGATACGCAGTATTTT
clone size: NA
V gene: TRBV5-5
J gene: TRBJ2-3
D gene: NA

CDR3 protein: CATTPLAGSNEQFF
CDR3 DNA: TGTGCCACGACCCCCCTAGCGGGAAGTAATGAGCAGTTCTTC
clone size: few
V gene: TRBV19
J gene: TRBJ2-1
D gene: TRBD2

CDR3 protein: CSDANSGRQETQYF
CDR3 DNA: TGCAGCGACGCTAATAGTGGTCGGCAAGAGACCCAGTACTTC
clone size: once
V gene: TRBV20-1
J gene: TRBJ2-5
D gene: NA

CDR3 protein: CASSNGGLGANVLTF
CDR3 DNA: TGTGCCAGCAGTAACGGGGGGTTAGGGGCCAACGTCCTGACTTTC
clone size: NA
V gene: TRBV6-2/TRBV6-3
J gene: TRBJ2-6
D gene: TRBD2

CDR3 protein: CASSRSGITDSPLHF
CDR3 DNA: TGTGCCAGCAGTCGGTCGGGAATTACGGATTCACCCCTCCACTTT
clone size: NA
V gene: TRBV6-5
J gene: TRBJ1-6
D gene: NA

CDR3 protein: CASSLAAWRLADYNEQFF
CDR3 DNA: TGTGCCAGCAGCTTAGCAGCCTGGAGACTAGCGGATTACAATGAGCAGTTCTTC
clone size: few
V gene: TRBV11-1
J gene: TRBJ2-1
D gene: TRBD2

CDR3 protein: CASSYSKEVSPEAFF
CDR3 DNA: TGTGCCAGCAGTTACTCGAAGGAGGTATCACCTGAAGCTTTCTTT
clone size: few
V gene: TRBV6-8
J gene: TRBJ1-1
D gene: NA

CDR3 protein: CASSLRATSGGLSSSYNEQFF
CDR3 DNA: TGCGCCAGCAGCTTGAGGGCCACTAGCGGGGGGCTGTCTAGCTCCTACAATGAGCAGTTCTTC
clone size: NA
V gene: TRBV5-1
J gene: TRBJ2-1
D gene: TRBD2

CDR3 protein: CASSLGQNSNQPQHF
CDR3 DNA: TGCGCCAGCAGCTTGGGACAGAATAGCAATCAGCCCCAGCATTTT
clone size: few
V gene: TRBV5-1
J gene: TRBJ1-5
D gene: NA

CDR3 protein: CASKGQGNTGELFF
CDR3 DNA: TGTGCCAGCAAGGGACAGGGAAACACCGGGGAGCTGTTTTTT
clone size: NA
V gene: TRBV2
J gene: TRBJ2-2
D gene: TRBD1

CDR3 protein: CATSDSRQVTDTQYF
CDR3 DNA: TGTGCCACCAGTGATTCCAGACAGGTCACAGATACGCAGTATTTT
clone size: NA
V gene: TRBV24-1
J gene: TRBJ2-3
D gene: NA

CDR3 protein: CSAAREFYEQYF
CDR3 DNA: TGCAGTGCAGCCAGGGAATTCTACGAGCAGTACTTC
clone size: few
V gene: TRBV20-1
J gene: TRBJ2-7
D gene: NA

CDR3 protein: CSALYTYEQYF
CDR3 DNA: TGCAGTGCCCTATACACCTACGAGCAGTACTTC
clone size: few
V gene: TRBV20-1
J gene: TRBJ2-7
D gene: NA

CDR3 protein: CASRSGTPWFF
CDR3 DNA: TGTGCCAGCAGAAGCGGGACACCTTGGTTCTTC
clone size: NA
V gene: TRBV5-4
J gene: TRBJ2-1
D gene: NA

CDR3 protein: CASSLHSGTGYNEQFF
CDR3 DNA: TGTGCCAGCAGCTTACACTCCGGGACAGGGTACAATGAGCAGTTCTTC
clone size: NA
V gene: TRBV11-3
J gene: TRBJ2-1
D gene: TRBD1

CDR3 protein: CSASVGSSYEQYF
CDR3 DNA: TGCAGTGCTAGCGTGGGGAGCTCCTACGAGCAGTACTTC
clone size: few
V gene: TRBV20-1
J gene: TRBJ2-7
D gene: NA

CDR3 protein: CASSQDNRVYEQYF
CDR3 DNA: TGTGCCAGCAGCCAAGACAACAGGGTCTACGAGCAGTACTTC
clone size: NA
V gene: TRBV3-1
J gene: TRBJ2-7
D gene: NA

CDR3 protein: CASSQTGGAYTQYF
CDR3 DNA: TGTGCCAGCAGCCAGACAGGGGGCGCGTATACGCAGTATTTT
clone size: NA
V gene: TRBV13
J gene: TRBJ2-3
D gene: TRBD1

CDR3 protein: CASSLYGAPGELFF
CDR3 DNA: TGTGCTAGCAGCCTCTACGGGGCGCCCGGGGAGCTGTTTTTT
clone size: few
V gene: TRBV7-7
J gene: TRBJ2-2
D gene: NA

CDR3 protein: CASSESGPGQPQHF
CDR3 DNA: TGTGCCAGCAGTGAATCGGGGCCAGGTCAGCCCCAGCATTTT
clone size: few
V gene: TRBV25-1
J gene: TRBJ1-5
D gene: NA

CDR3 protein: CASSHLIGNTDTQYF
CDR3 DNA: TGTGCCAGCAGCCACTTAATTGGGAACACAGATACGCAGTATTTT
clone size: NA
V gene: TRBV12-3/TRBV12-4
J gene: TRBJ2-3
D gene: NA

CDR3 protein: CASSFDGRTTDTQYF
CDR3 DNA: TGCGCCAGCAGCTTTGACGGGAGAACCACAGATACGCAGTATTTT
clone size: NA
V gene: TRBV5-1
J gene: TRBJ2-3
D gene: NA

CDR3 protein: CASSYYQSNQPQHF
CDR3 DNA: TGTGCCAGCAGTTACTACCAAAGCAATCAGCCCCAGCATTTT
clone size: NA
V gene: TRBV6-2/TRBV6-3
J gene: TRBJ1-5
D gene: NA

CDR3 protein: CASSLGSLGDNEQFF
CDR3 DNA: TGCGCCAGCAGCTTGGGGTCTCTAGGCGACAATGAGCAGTTCTTC
clone size: NA
V gene: TRBV5-1
J gene: TRBJ2-1
D gene: NA

CDR3 protein: CSARPSGVSSYNEQFF
CDR3 DNA: TGCAGTGCTAGACCTAGCGGGGTGAGCTCCTACAATGAGCAGTTCTTC
clone size: NA
V gene: TRBV20-1
J gene: TRBJ2-1
D gene: TRBD2

CDR3 protein: CASSRRLDTEAFF
CDR3 DNA: TGTGCCAGCAGCCGACGACTCGACACTGAAGCTTTCTTT
clone size: few
V gene: TRBV3-1
J gene: TRBJ1-1
D gene: NA

CDR3 protein: CSARSGTSGRAGTDTQYF
CDR3 DNA: TGCAGTGCTAGATCCGGGACTAGCGGGAGGGCCGGCACAGATACGCAGTATTTT
clone size: NA
V gene: TRBV20-1
J gene: TRBJ2-3
D gene: TRBD2

CDR3 protein: CASSLESGIEAFF
CDR3 DNA: TGCGCCAGCAGCTTGGAGTCAGGGATTGAAGCTTTCTTT
clone size: few
V gene: TRBV5-1
J gene: TRBJ1-1
D gene: NA

CDR3 protein: CASSPSTGGRETQYF
CDR3 DNA: TGTGCCAGCAGTCCGAGCACAGGGGGCAGGGAGACCCAGTACTTC
clone size: few
V gene: TRBV28
J gene: TRBJ2-5
D gene: TRBD1

CDR3 protein: CASSKLAGGYNEQFF
CDR3 DNA: TGTGCCAGCAGTAAACTAGCGGGAGGTTACAATGAGCAGTTCTTC
clone size: NA
V gene: TRBV6-1
J gene: TRBJ2-1
D gene: TRBD2

CDR3 protein: CSATDRSYEQYF
CDR3 DNA: TGCAGTGCTACTGACCGATCCTACGAGCAGTACTTC
clone size: few
V gene: TRBV20-1
J gene: TRBJ2-7
D gene: NA

CDR3 protein: CASSLGLATNEKLFF
CDR3 DNA: TGTGCCAGCAGCTTGGGACTCGCAACTAATGAAAAACTGTTTTTT
clone size: many
V gene: TRBV12-3/TRBV12-4
J gene: TRBJ1-4
D gene: NA

CDR3 protein: CASSLRSDEQYF
CDR3 DNA: TGTGCCAGCAGCTTAAGGTCAGACGAGCAGTACTTC
clone size: many
V gene: TRBV7-9
J gene: TRBJ2-7
D gene: NA

CDR3 protein: CASSTLNEEKLFF
CDR3 DNA: TGTGCCAGCAGCACCCTAAATGAGGAAAAACTGTTTTTT
clone size: few
V gene: TRBV3-1
J gene: TRBJ1-4
D gene: NA

CDR3 protein: CSVLVIRDSYEQYF
CDR3 DNA: TGCAGCGTTCTTGTCATTAGGGACTCCTACGAGCAGTACTTC
clone size: few
V gene: TRBV29-1
J gene: TRBJ2-7
D gene: NA

CDR3 protein: CASSQEELSYNEQFF
CDR3 DNA: TGCGCCAGCAGCCAAGAGGAGCTCTCCTACAATGAGCAGTTCTTC
clone size: few
V gene: TRBV4-1
J gene: TRBJ2-1
D gene: NA

CDR3 protein: CSARLVVASSYNEQFF
CDR3 DNA: TGCAGTGCTAGGCTCGTTGTGGCTAGCTCCTACAATGAGCAGTTCTTC
clone size: NA
V gene: TRBV20-1
J gene: TRBJ2-1
D gene: NA

CDR3 protein: CASSPGLVEKTQYF
CDR3 DNA: TGTGCCAGCAGCCCGGGACTAGTAGAGAAGACCCAGTACTTC
clone size: NA
V gene: TRBV9
J gene: TRBJ2-5
D gene: TRBD2

CDR3 protein: CASSIAGGTYNEQFF
CDR3 DNA: TGTGCCAGCAGTATAGCGGGAGGGACCTACAATGAGCAGTTCTTC
clone size: many
V gene: TRBV7-2
J gene: TRBJ2-1
D gene: TRBD2

CDR3 protein: CASSLGLAGGGEQFF
CDR3 DNA: TGTGCCAGCAGTTTAGGACTAGCGGGAGGCGGTGAGCAGTTCTTC
clone size: many
V gene: TRBV12-3/TRBV12-4
J gene: TRBJ2-1
D gene: TRBD2

CDR3 protein: CASSLVYGNTEAFF
CDR3 DNA: TGTGCCAGCAGCTTAGTATATGGGAACACTGAAGCTTTCTTT
clone size: NA
V gene: TRBV5-5
J gene: TRBJ1-1
D gene: NA

CDR3 protein: CASSLEASGSSSYNEQFF
CDR3 DNA: TGCGCCAGCAGCTTGGAGGCTAGCGGGAGTAGCTCCTACAATGAGCAGTTCTTC
clone size: NA
V gene: TRBV5-1
J gene: TRBJ2-1
D gene: TRBD2

CDR3 protein: CAGSLKNGQTTDTQYF
CDR3 DNA: TGTGCCGGCAGCTTAAAAAATGGACAGACGACAGATACGCAGTATTTT
clone size: NA
V gene: TRBV7-3
J gene: TRBJ2-3
D gene: NA

CDR3 protein: CASSLQQGAWGDTQYF
CDR3 DNA: TGTGCCAGCAGTTTACAACAGGGGGCGTGGGGAGATACGCAGTATTTT
clone size: few
V gene: TRBV28
J gene: TRBJ2-3
D gene: TRBD1

CDR3 protein: CASSRFYSYEQYF
CDR3 DNA: TGTGCCAGCAGCAGGTTCTACTCCTACGAGCAGTACTTC
clone size: NA
V gene: TRBV21-1
J gene: TRBJ2-7
D gene: NA

CDR3 protein: CASSEGDRVYSGANVLTF
CDR3 DNA: TGTGCCAGCAGCGAAGGGGACAGGGTATACTCTGGGGCCAACGTCCTGACTTTC
clone size: NA
V gene: TRBV7-8
J gene: TRBJ2-6
D gene: TRBD1

CDR3 protein: CASSVGSERTSPRVAEQFF
CDR3 DNA: TGTGCCAGTAGCGTAGGGAGCGAAAGGACTAGCCCCAGGGTGGCTGAGCAGTTCTTC
clone size: few
V gene: TRBV9
J gene: TRBJ2-1
D gene: TRBD2

CDR3 protein: CASSDGQNTEAFF
CDR3 DNA: TGTGCCAGCAGTGACGGTCAGAACACTGAAGCTTTCTTT
clone size: many
V gene: TRBV2
J gene: TRBJ1-1
D gene: NA

CDR3 protein: CSARSDGQPNTEAFF
CDR3 DNA: TGCAGTGCTAGATCGGACGGTCAACCGAACACTGAAGCTTTCTTT
clone size: NA
V gene: TRBV20-1
J gene: TRBJ1-1
D gene: NA

CDR3 protein: CASSLVGTGKNEQFF
CDR3 DNA: TGTGCCAGCAGTTTAGTAGGGACAGGGAAGAATGAGCAGTTCTTC
clone size: few
V gene: TRBV27
J gene: TRBJ2-1
D gene: TRBD1